A single sample gave rise to the 26 T cell receptor beta chains below, sequenced in a study of shared clonotypes between healthy human individuals. Clones were read by immunoSEQ multiplex PCR, and TCRdb kept only the in-frame ones, dropping some. This table has a few million clones, approximately 90% appearing once. The specimen was naive CD4+ T cells sorted from blood. Specified subset: CD45RA+ positively selected. The receptors stem from a young man in good health.

This rearrangement joins TRBV30 to TRBJ2-4; D uncertain. The CDR3 extends over 15 amino acids. Trimming cost V 7 bases and J 0 bases, with 16 bases left between them. Germline CDR1 reads GTSNPN; CDR2 reads SVGIG (reference sequence). DNA for the CDR3: TGTGCCTCCCCAGTCGTGGTGCTAGCCAAAAACATTCAGTACTTC. This gives the protein CASPVVVLAKNIQYF.

The chain combines TRBV5-1 with TRBJ2-6; 9 nucleotides align to TRBD1. The germline V gene has CDR1 SGHRS and CDR2 YFSETQ. J gave up 4 bases and V 3 bases, and 8 bases lay outside the gene matches. The CDR3 spans 17 residues. In DNA form, the CDR3 reads TGCGCCAGCAGCTCCGCGACAGGGGGGGCCGGGGCCAACGTCCTGACTTTC. It codes for CASSSATGGAGANVLTF.

J is TRBJ2-2 and V is TRBV11-2; D assignment may be TRBD1 or TRBD2 (5 bases each). V gave up 4 bases and J gave up 1 base, with 13 bases separating them. This CDR3 region has 16 residues. Germline lookup yields CDR1 SGHAT and CDR2 FQNNGV. The CDR3 DNA follows: TGTGCCAGCAGCTCTGAGGGACGGGGGAACACCGGGGAGCTGTTTTTT. It encodes CASSSEGRGNTGELFF.

This clone was observed once. J is TRBJ1-2 and V is TRBV6-5; D not resolved. The V gene lost 1 base and the J gene lost 4 bases, with 7 bases spanning the gap. The germline V gene encodes CDR1 MNHEY and CDR2 SVGAGI. This CDR3 region has 13 residues. The CDR3 DNA is TGTGCCAGCAGTTACTTTGGTGGCTATGGCTACACCTTC. Its protein product is CASSYFGGYGYTF.

The rearrangement joins TRBV6-5 to TRBJ2-5; TRBD2 might be the D (5 bases). Germline V gives CDR1 MNHEY, CDR2 SVGAGI. V lost 2 bases and J 6 bases, leaving 7 bases between the germline ends. This CDR3 region has 12 residues. The CDR3 reads CASSYEGKTQYF. CDR3 coding DNA: TGTGCCAGCAGTTACGAGGGAAAGACCCAGTACTTC.

This clone was detected only a few times. The chain has TRBV18 and TRBJ1-3, with D unclear. This CDR3 contains 11 residues. Trimming cost V 1 base and J 8 bases, with 3 bases left between them. Germline V gives CDR1 KGHSH, CDR2 LQKENI. CDR3: CASSPQDTIYF. The CDR3 bases are TGTGCCAGCTCACCACAGGACACCATATATTTT.

The rearrangement links TRBV5-4 to TRBJ2-5, with D possibly matching TRBD2 (7 bases). Trimming removed 4 bases at V and 5 bases at J, with 15 bases between. The CDR3 runs 14 residues. Germline CDR1 SGHNT, CDR2 YYREEE (reference sequence). As DNA, the CDR3 is TGTGCCAGCAGCCCGGCGGGGGCATGGGAGACCCAGTACTTC. It codes for CASSPAGAWETQYF.

The chain recombines TRBV19 with TRBJ1-6; D remains ambiguous. With 1 base removed from V and 7 bases from J, the gap between germline ends came to 8 bases. The CDR3 sequence is 14 residues long. CDR1 and CDR2 (germline): LNHDA, SQIVND (reference sequence). This CDR3 is CASSIVPSNSPLHF. DNA of the CDR3: TGTGCCAGTAGTATAGTCCCGTCCAATTCACCCCTCCACTTT. The full variable domain, in which reference TRBV19 and TRBJ1-6 provide the parts outside the CDR3, is DGGITQSPKYLFRKEGQNVTLSCEQNLNHDAMYWYRQDPGQGLRLIYYSQIVNDFQKGDIAEGYSVSREKKESFPLTVTSAQKNPTAFYLCASSIVPSNSPLHFGNGTRLTVT.

This clone was detected only once. V and J are TRBV5-4 and TRBJ2-3; TRBD2 aligns across 7 bases. Trimming cost V 1 base and J 5 bases; bases outside gene matches: 7. The CDR3 length is 15 residues. Germline-derived CDR1 and CDR2 are SGHNT and YYREEE (reference sequence). The CDR3 DNA follows: TGTGCCAGCAGCTTGCGGGGCGGGAGAGGAGATACGCAGTATTTT. Amino acids: CASSLRGGRGDTQYF.

With respect to this clone: A read error may produce the germline difference seen at one junction end. The CDR3 nucleotides read TGTGCCAGCAGCTTAGCGAACCGGGCCGCGCTTTTC. Protein: CASSLANRAALF. V and J are TRBV7-2 and TRBJ2-7; no reliable D call. Per germline, CDR1 SGHTA and CDR2 FQGNSA. The CDR3 extends over 12 amino acids. Variable domain in full (rest from reference TRBV7-2 and TRBJ2-7): GAGVSQSPSNKVTEKGKDVELRCDPISGHTALYWYRQSLGQGLEFLIYFQGNSAPDKSGLPSDRFSAERTGGSVSTLTIQRTQQEDSAVYLCASSLANRAALFGPGTRLTVT.

The chain joins TRBV6-1 to TRBJ2-7, with unresolved D. Trimming shortened V by 5 bases and J by 2 bases, and 16 bases separated the two germline ends. Germline V lookup: CDR1 MNHNS, CDR2 SASEGT. The CDR3 spans 15 residues. This CDR3 reads CASSSKVRRTYEQYF. DNA of the CDR3: TGTGCCAGCAGTTCTAAAGTCAGGAGAACCTACGAGCAGTACTTC.

This clone has just a few counts. The rearrangement links TRBV2 to TRBJ1-6; D not resolved. The V gene lost 7 bases and the J gene lost 0 bases, with 1 base spanning the gap. The CDR3 sequence is 12 residues long. Germline lookup yields CDR1 SNHLY and CDR2 FYNNEI. CDR3 nucleotides: TGTGCCAGCAACTCCTATAATTCACCCCTCCACTTT. Its translation: CASNSYNSPLHF.

To note about this clone: This CDR3 is also generated by other DNA sequences in the sample. The gene calls are TRBV6-5 and TRBJ1-2, with D possibly matching TRBD1 (6 bases). From germline, CDR1 is MNHEY and CDR2 SVGAGI. V was trimmed by 0 bases and J by 8 bases, leaving 10 bases between them. This CDR3 has 13 residues. CDR3 in amino acids: CASSYSTGSGYTF. The CDR3 coding sequence is TGTGCCAGCAGTTACTCGACAGGATCGGGCTACACCTTC.

The chain employs TRBV10-1 and TRBJ2-7, with 15 bases that match TRBD2. Germline V lookup: CDR1 WNHNN, CDR2 SYGVQD (reference sequence). CDR3 length: 16 residues. With V trimmed by 2 bases and J by 3 bases, 2 bases remained unmatched. CDR3 loop: CASSEGLAGGYYEQYF. CDR3 bases: TGCGCCAGCAGTGAGGGACTAGCGGGGGGGTACTACGAGCAGTACTTC.

The rearrangement links TRBV21-1 to TRBJ2-2; the D segment call TRBD1 is taken from the table without a DNA check. TRBV21-1 is noted as a pseudogene. The CDR3 totals 15 residues. The CDR3 DNA reads TGTGCCAGCAGACTACAGGGTGGGGGCACCGGGGAGCTGTTTTTT. Protein product: CASRLQGGGTGELFF.

For this clone: The same CDR3 also results from other DNA sequences found in this sample. The chain has TRBV19 and TRBJ1-1; D is undetermined. This CDR3 has 14 residues. Trimming cost V 3 bases and J 0 bases, with 8 bases left between them. Germline V gene lookup returns CDR1 LNHDA and CDR2 SQIVND (reference sequence). The CDR3 bases are TGTGCCAGTAGTATTCCGGGGTTGAACACTGAAGCTTTCTTT. It encodes CASSIPGLNTEAFF.

The table lists this clone with a count of one. V and J are TRBV27 and TRBJ1-1; D uncertain. CDR1 and CDR2 (germline): MNHEY, SMNVEV (reference sequence). The CDR3 totals 13 residues. Trimming cost V 2 bases and J 4 bases, with 8 bases left between them. DNA of the CDR3: TGTGCCAGCAGTTTAAACTTGGGCACTGAAGCTTTCTTT. This gives the protein CASSLNLGTEAFF.

The chain couples TRBV28 to TRBJ1-3; 7 nucleotides agree with TRBD1. The CDR3 spans 13 residues. Germline V gives CDR1 MDHEN, CDR2 SYDVKM. After removal of 8 bases from V and 0 bases from J, the junction contained 1 base not matched to a gene. The chain's CDR3 is CASHRGSGNTIYF. The CDR3 DNA follows: TGTGCCAGCCACAGGGGCTCTGGAAACACCATATATTTT.

The chain is built from TRBV6-1 and TRBJ2-7; 13 bases map to TRBD2. With V trimmed by 5 bases and J by 2 bases, 3 bases remained unmatched. Germline-derived CDR1 and CDR2 are MNHNS and SASEGT. The CDR3 consists of 15 residues. CDR3 region: CASSLGLAGTYEQYF. CDR3 sequence (DNA): TGTGCCAGCAGTCTGGGACTAGCGGGGACCTACGAGCAGTACTTC.

Here the CDR3 DNA reads TGTGCCAGCAGTCGAGACGTTTCACCCCTCCACTTT. Its protein is CASSRDVSPLHF. This chain joins TRBV7-9 and TRBJ1-6; D not resolved. The CDR3 runs 12 residues. The V gene's germline CDR1 is SEHNR and CDR2 FQNEAQ (reference sequence). The V and J ends lost 6 bases and 9 bases respectively, with 9 bases between them.

The chain carries TRBV6-1 and TRBJ1-1, with D perhaps TRBD1 (6 bases). Trimming removed 7 bases from V and 5 bases from J, with 14 bases in between. The germline V gene encodes CDR1 MNHNS and CDR2 SASEGT. This CDR3 has 13 residues. The CDR3 region is CASMSQGTTEAFF. The CDR3 DNA reads TGTGCCAGCATGAGTCAGGGGACGACTGAAGCTTTCTTT.

The V gene is TRBV19, the J gene TRBJ2-1; 12 bases agree with TRBD1. Looked up from germline, CDR1 is LNHDA and CDR2 is SQIVND (reference sequence). The CDR3 sequence is 16 residues long. Germline trimming cut 2 bases from V and 7 bases from J; bases unmatched to any gene: 6. Here the CDR3 reads CASSILPGQGANEQFF. The CDR3 region has the DNA TGTGCCAGTAGTATACTTCCGGGACAGGGGGCGAATGAGCAGTTCTTC.

The rearrangement uses TRBV5-1 and TRBJ1-2; TRBD1 matches 11 bases. V dropped 2 bases and J dropped 7; count of bases not matched to a gene: 4. From germline, CDR1 is SGHRS and CDR2 YFSETQ. The CDR3 consists of 14 residues. CDR3 in DNA: TGCGCCAGCAGCTTATCTGGGACAGGGGGTGGCTACACCTTC. This codes for CASSLSGTGGGYTF.

The CDR3: CASSIAGASTDTQYF. The CDR3 region has the DNA TGTGCCAGTAGTATAGCAGGGGCTAGCACAGATACGCAGTATTTT. The chain has TRBV19 and TRBJ2-3, with D possibly matching TRBD1 (6 bases). The CDR3 has 15 amino acids. The V end lost 1 base, the J end lost 0 bases, and 8 bases lay between the germline ends. Per the germline V gene, CDR1 is LNHDA and CDR2 is SQIVND (reference sequence).

The rearrangement links TRBV30 to TRBJ1-1; no clear D gene. V shed 5 bases and J shed 5 bases, with 18 bases lying between them. This CDR3 comprises 14 residues. Germline V gene sequence: CDR1 GTSNPN, CDR2 SVGIG (reference sequence). CDR3 sequence (DNA): TGTGCCTGGGAGACGGGCGGAGCGATGACTGAAGCTTTCTTT. As protein: CAWETGGAMTEAFF.

V gene TRBV7-2 combines with J gene TRBJ1-2; D remains ambiguous. This CDR3 spans 15 amino acids. V gave up 3 bases and J gave up 3 bases, with 14 bases separating them. The V gene's germline CDR1 is SGHTA and CDR2 FQGNSA. CDR3 DNA: TGTGCCAGCAGCTTGATTCCGACCTGGGACTATGGCTACACCTTC. Translation gives CASSLIPTWDYGYTF.